This T cell receptor beta chain was documented in a study of OX40 agonist ivuxolimab in advanced cancers. The ends were cut back, 5 bases at V and 7 bases at J, with 10 bases in the middle. The CDR3 is made up of 12 amino acids. Looked up from germline, CDR1 is MNHNY and CDR2 is SVGAGI (reference sequence). This table comes from immunoSEQ multiplex PCR, and its TCRdb copy is limited to in-frame clones, with some not included. This table holds 40,000 to 45,000 clones, around four fifths found once. The chain joins TRBV6-6 to TRBJ2-3, with D maybe TRBD1 (5 bases). The TCR comes from an adult with an advanced solid tumor such as melanoma, head and neck, liver or kidney cancer. The sequences come from CD4+ or CD8+ T cells sorted from blood, collected in a trial of the OX40 agonist ivuxolimab. This CDR3 reads CASSPQGHTQYF. In DNA, the CDR3 is TGTGCCAGCAGTCCCCAGGGCCATACGCAGTATTTT.